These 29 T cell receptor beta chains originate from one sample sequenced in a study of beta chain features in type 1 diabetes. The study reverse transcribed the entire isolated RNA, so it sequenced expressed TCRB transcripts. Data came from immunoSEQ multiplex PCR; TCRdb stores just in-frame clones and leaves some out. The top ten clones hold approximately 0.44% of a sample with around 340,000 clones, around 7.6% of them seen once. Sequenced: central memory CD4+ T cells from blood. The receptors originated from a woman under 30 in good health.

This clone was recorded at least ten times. The CDR3 is CATTSKPNYGYTF. In nucleotides, the CDR3 is TGTGCCACCACGTCCAAGCCTAACTATGGCTACACCTTC. The chain couples TRBV10-3 to TRBJ1-2; D unresolved. CDR3 length: 13 amino acids. Germline lookup yields CDR1 ENHRY and CDR2 SYGVKD. V lost 10 bases and J 0 bases, leaving 12 bases between the germline ends.

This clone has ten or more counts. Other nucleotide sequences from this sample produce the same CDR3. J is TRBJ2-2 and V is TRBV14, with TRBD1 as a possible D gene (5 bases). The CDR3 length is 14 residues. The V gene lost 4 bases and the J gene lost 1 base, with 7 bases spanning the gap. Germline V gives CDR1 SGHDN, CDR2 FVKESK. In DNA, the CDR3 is TGTGCCAGCAGCCCCACAGGGAACACCGGGGAGCTGTTTTTT. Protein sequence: CASSPTGNTGELFF.

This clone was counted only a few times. The CDR3 here is CASSIWTAGYSGANVLTF. The CDR3 coding sequence is TGTGCCAGTAGTATCTGGACAGCGGGTTACTCTGGGGCCAACGTCCTGACTTTC. This chain links TRBV19 with TRBJ2-6; perhaps D is TRBD1 or TRBD2 (6 bases each). V dropped 3 bases and J dropped 0 bases, with 15 bases sitting between them. The V gene's germline CDR1 is LNHDA and CDR2 SQIVND (reference sequence). The CDR3 loop spans 18 amino acids. The complete variable domain, with remaining parts taken from reference TRBV19 and TRBJ2-6, reads DGGITQSPKYLFRKEGQNVTLSCEQNLNHDAMYWYRQDPGQGLRLIYYSQIVNDFQKGDIAEGYSVSREKKESFPLTVTSAQKNPTAFYLCASSIWTAGYSGANVLTFGAGSRLTVL.

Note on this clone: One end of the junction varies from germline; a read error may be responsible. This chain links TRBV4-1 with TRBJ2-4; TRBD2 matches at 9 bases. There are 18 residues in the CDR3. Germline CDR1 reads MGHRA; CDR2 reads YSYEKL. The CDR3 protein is CASSQAPVTGLAENIQYF. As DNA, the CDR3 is TGCGCCAGCAGCCAAGCCCCCGTGACGGGACTAGCCGAAAACATTCAGTACTTC.

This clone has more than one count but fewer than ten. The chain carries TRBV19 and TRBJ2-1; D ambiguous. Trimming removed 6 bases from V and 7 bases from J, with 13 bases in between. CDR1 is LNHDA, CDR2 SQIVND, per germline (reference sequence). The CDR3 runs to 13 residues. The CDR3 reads CASRSASWNEQFF. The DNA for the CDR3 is TGTGCCAGTAGGTCGGCCTCTTGGAATGAGCAGTTCTTC.

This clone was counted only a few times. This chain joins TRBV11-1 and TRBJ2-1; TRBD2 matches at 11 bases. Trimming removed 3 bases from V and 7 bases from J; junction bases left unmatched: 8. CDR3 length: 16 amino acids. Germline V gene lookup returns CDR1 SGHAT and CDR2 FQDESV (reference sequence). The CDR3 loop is CASSFLAGGGVNEQFF. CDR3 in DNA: TGTGCCAGCAGCTTCTTAGCGGGAGGGGGAGTGAATGAGCAGTTCTTC.

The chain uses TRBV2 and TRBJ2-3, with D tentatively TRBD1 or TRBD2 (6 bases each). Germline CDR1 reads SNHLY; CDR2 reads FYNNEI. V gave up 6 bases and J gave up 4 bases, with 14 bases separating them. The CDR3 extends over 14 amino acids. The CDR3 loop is CASRNNRDSDTQYF. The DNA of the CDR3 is TGTGCCAGCAGAAACAACAGGGACTCAGATACGCAGTATTTT.

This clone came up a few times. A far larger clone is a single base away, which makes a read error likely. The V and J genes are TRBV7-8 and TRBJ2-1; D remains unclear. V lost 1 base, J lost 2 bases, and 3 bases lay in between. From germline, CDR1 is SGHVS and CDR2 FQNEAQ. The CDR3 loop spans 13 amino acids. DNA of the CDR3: TGTGCCAGCAGCTTAGAACCCTACAATGAGCAGTTCTTC. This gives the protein CASSLEPYNEQFF.

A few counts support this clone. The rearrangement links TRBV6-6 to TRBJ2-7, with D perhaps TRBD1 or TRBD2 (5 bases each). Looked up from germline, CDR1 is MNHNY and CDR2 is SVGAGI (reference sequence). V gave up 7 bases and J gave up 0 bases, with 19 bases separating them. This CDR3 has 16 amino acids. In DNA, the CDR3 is TGTGCCAGCAAGGAGAGATCGGGACCGAGCTCCTACGAGCAGTACTTC. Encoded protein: CASKERSGPSSYEQYF.

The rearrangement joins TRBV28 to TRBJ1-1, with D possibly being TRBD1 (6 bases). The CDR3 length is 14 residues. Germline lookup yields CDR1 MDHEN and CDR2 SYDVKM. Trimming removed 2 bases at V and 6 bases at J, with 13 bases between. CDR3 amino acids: CASSLTAAGAEAFF. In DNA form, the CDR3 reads TGTGCCAGCAGTTTAACCGCCGCAGGGGCTGAAGCTTTCTTT. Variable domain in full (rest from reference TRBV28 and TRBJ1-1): DVKVTQSSRYLVKRTGEKVFLECVQDMDHENMFWYRQDPGLGLRLIYFSYDVKMKEKGDIPEGYSVSREKKERFSLILESASTNQTSMYLCASSLTAAGAEAFFGQGTRLTVV.

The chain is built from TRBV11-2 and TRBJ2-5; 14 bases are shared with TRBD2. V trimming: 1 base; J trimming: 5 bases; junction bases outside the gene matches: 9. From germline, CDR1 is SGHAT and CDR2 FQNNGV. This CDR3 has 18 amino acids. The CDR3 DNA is TGTGCCAGCAGCTTAGTCTACGGACTAGCGGGAGGTTCGGAGACCCAGTACTTC. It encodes CASSLVYGLAGGSETQYF. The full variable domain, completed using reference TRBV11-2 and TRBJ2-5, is EAGVAQSPRYKIIEKRQSVAFWCNPISGHATLYWYQQILGQGPKLLIQFQNNGVVDDSQLPKDRFSAERLKGVDSTLKIQPAKLEDSAVYLCASSLVYGLAGGSETQYFGPGTRLLVL.

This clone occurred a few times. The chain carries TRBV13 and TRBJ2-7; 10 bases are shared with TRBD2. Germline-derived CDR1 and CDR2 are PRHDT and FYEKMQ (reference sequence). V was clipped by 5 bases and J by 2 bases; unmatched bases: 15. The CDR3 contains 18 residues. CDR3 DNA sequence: TGTGCCAGCAGCATCGGGACTAGCGTCTCAGCCATTACCTACGAGCAGTACTTC. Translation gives CASSIGTSVSAITYEQYF.

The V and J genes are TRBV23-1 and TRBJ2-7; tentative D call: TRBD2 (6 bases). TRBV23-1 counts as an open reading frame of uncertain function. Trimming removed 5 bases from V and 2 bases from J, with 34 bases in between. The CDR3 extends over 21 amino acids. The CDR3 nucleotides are TGCGCCAGCAGTAGAAAGGATCCGCTTTTTTCCCCGGCGCTAGCGACCTACGAGCAGTACTTC. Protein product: CASSRKDPLFSPALATYEQYF.

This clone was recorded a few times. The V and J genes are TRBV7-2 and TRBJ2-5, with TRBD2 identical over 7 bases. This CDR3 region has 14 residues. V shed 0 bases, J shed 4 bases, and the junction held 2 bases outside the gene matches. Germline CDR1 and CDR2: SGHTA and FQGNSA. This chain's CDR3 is CASSLAGGLETQYF. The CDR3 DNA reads TGTGCCAGCAGCTTAGCGGGAGGGCTAGAGACCCAGTACTTC.

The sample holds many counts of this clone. DNA of the CDR3: TGCAGCGGCCAGGGGATAGGCACAGATACGCAGTATTTT. Its translation is CSGQGIGTDTQYF. The chain carries TRBV29-1 and TRBJ2-3, with D possibly TRBD1 on 6 matching bases. The length of the CDR3 is 13 residues. Per germline, CDR1 SQVTM and CDR2 ANQGSEA. The V and J ends lost 7 bases and 1 base respectively, with 12 bases between them.

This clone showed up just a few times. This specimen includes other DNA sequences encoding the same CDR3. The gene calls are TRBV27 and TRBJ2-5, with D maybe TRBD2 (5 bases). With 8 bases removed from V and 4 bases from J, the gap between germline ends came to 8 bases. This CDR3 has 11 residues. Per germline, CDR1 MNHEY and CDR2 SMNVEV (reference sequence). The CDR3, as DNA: TGTGCCAGCGGGAGAAGAGAGACCCAGTACTTC. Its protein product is CASGRRETQYF.

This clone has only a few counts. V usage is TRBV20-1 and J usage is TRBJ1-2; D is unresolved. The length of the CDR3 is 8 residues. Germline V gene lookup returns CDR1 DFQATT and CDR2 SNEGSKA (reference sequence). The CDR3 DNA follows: TGCAGAGTAGAAGGCTACACCTTC. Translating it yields CRVEGYTF.

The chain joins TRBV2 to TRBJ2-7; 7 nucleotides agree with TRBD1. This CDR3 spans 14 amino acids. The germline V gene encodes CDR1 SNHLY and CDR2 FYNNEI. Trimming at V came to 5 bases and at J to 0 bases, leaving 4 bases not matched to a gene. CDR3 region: CASSWDSSSYEQYF. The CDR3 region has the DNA TGTGCCAGCAGTTGGGACAGCAGCTCCTACGAGCAGTACTTC.

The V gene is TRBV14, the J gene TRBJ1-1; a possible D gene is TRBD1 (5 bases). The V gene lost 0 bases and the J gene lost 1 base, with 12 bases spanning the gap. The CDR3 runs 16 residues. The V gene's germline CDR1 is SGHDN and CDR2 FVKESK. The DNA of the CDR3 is TGTGCCAGCAGCCAAGAGCGGGCAGGGCGGAACACTGAAGCTTTCTTT. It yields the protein CASSQERAGRNTEAFF.

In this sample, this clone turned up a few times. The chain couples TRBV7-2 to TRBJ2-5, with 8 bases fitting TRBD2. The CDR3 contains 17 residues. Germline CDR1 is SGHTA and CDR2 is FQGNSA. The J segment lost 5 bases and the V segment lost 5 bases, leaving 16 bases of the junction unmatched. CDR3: CASSLLSWAGGSETQYF. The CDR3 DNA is TGTGCCAGCAGCCTTCTTTCCTGGGCGGGAGGTTCGGAGACCCAGTACTTC.

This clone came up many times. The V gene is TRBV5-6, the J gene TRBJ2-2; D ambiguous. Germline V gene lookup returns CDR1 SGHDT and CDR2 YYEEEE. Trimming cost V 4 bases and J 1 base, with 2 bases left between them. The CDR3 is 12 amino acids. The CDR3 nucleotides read TGTGCCAGCAGCCAGAACACCGGGGAGCTGTTTTTT. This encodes CASSQNTGELFF. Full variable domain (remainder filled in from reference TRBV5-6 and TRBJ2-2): DAGVTQSPTHLIKTRGQQVTLRCSPKSGHDTVSWYQQALGQGPQFIFQYYEEEERQRGNFPDRFSGHQFPNYSSELNVNALLLGDSALYLCASSQNTGELFFGEGSRLTVL.

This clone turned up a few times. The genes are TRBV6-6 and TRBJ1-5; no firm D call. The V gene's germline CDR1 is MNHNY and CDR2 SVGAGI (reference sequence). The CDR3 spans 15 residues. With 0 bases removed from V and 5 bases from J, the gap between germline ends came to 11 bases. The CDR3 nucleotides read TGTGCCAGCAGTTACTCCTCCAGCCTAGATCAGCCCCAGCATTTT. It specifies CASSYSSSLDQPQHF.

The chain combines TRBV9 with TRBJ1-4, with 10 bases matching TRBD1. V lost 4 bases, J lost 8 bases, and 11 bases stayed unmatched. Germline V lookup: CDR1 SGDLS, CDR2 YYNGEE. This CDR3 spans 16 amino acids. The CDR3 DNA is TGTGCCAGCAGCCCCAGACAGGGGGCACGTGGGGAAAAACTGTTTTTT. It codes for CASSPRQGARGEKLFF.

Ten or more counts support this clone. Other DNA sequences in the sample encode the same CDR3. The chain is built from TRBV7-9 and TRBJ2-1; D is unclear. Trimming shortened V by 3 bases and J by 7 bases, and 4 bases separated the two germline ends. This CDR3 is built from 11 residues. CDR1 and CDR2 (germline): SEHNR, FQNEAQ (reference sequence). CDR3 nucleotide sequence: TGTGCCAGCAGCTTCCTTAATGAGCAGTTCTTC. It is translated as CASSFLNEQFF. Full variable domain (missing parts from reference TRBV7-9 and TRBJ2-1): DTGVSQNPRHKITKRGQNVTFRCDPISEHNRLYWYRQTLGQGPEFLTYFQNEAQLEKSRLLSDRFSAERPKGSFSTLEIQRTEQGDSAMYLCASSFLNEQFFGPGTRLTVL.

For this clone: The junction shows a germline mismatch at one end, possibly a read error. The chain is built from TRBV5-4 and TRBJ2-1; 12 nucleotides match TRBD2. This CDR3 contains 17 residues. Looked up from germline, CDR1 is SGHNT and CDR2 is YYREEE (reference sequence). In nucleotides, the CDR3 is TGCGCCAGCAGCCAAGATTATCTAGCGGGAGGGATCAATGAGCAGTTCTTC. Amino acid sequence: CASSQDYLAGGINEQFF.

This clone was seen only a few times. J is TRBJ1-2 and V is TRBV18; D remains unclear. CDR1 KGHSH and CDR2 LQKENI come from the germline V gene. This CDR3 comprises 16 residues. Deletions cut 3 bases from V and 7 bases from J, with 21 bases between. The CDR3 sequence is CASSPSGRSLFGGYTF. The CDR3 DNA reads TGTGCCAGCTCACCGAGTGGCAGGTCCCTTTTTGGTGGCTACACCTTC.

In nucleotides, the CDR3 is TGTGCCAGCAGTGCTGACAGGGATCAGCCCCAGCATTTT. It yields the protein CASSADRDQPQHF. This chain uses TRBV6-6 with TRBJ1-5, with 7 bases identical to TRBD1. V was pared by 5 bases and J by 5 bases, with 3 bases of the junction left unmatched. The CDR3 runs 13 residues. CDR1 and CDR2 from the germline V gene are MNHNY and SVGAGI (reference sequence).

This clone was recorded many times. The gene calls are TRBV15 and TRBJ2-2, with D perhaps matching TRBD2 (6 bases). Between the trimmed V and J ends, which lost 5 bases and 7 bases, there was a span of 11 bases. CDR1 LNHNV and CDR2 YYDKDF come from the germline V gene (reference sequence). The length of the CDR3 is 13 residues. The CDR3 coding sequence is TGTGCCACCAGCTGGCGGGGTCACGGGGAGCTGTTTTTT. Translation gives CATSWRGHGELFF.

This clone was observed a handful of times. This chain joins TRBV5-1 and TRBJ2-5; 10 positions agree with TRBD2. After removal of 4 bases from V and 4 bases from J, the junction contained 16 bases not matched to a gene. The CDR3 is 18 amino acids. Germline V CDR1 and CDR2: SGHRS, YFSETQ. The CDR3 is CASSPGILAGAERETQYF. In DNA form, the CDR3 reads TGCGCCAGCAGCCCAGGAATCCTAGCGGGAGCGGAGAGAGAGACCCAGTACTTC. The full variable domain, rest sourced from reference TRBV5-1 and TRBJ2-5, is KAGVTQTPRYLIKTRGQQVTLSCSPISGHRSVSWYQQTPGQGLQFLFEYFSETQRNKGNFPGRFSGRQFSNSRSEMNVSTLELGDSALYLCASSPGILAGAERETQYFGPGTRLLVL.